This T cell receptor (beta chain) was retrieved from a study of blood T cell repertoires in COVID-19. Study summary: The study drew acute and convalescent COVID-19 samples from the United States, Italy and Spain. PBMCs, B-cell-depleted T cells, or T cells provided the cDNA or gDNA that made up the material.

Authors' data handling: Reference gene primers were amplified, and this amplification served to estimate nucleated cell counts. Profiled with immunoSEQ multiplex PCR; TCRdb holds only in-frame clones, not every one. V, J and clone size were drawn from that table, and D and trimming were deduced from the DNA. The sample contains 200,000 to 300,000 clones, about 81% of which appear only once. The TCR sequence derives from a woman aged 55-69 years with active or convalescent COVID-19. Input material: peripheral blood.

CDR3 coding DNA: TGTGCCTCACGGTCACGGGGATATGCTGGAAACACCATATATTTT. This sequence encodes CASRSRGYAGNTIYF. This rearrangement joins TRBV15 to TRBJ1-3; D gene unclear. This CDR3 region has 15 residues. V shed 11 bases and J shed 2 bases, with 19 bases lying between them. Germline CDR1 reads LNHNV; CDR2 reads YYDKDF (reference sequence).